Each of the 6 T cell receptor beta chains below was sequenced from the same sample in a study of cytotoxic CD8 clonotypes in ibrutinib-treated CLL. Clones were sequenced by immunoSEQ multiplex PCR, and TCRdb holds only the in-frame ones, with some missing. The sample holds approximately 150,000 clones, approximately 90% seen once. Sequenced here: PBMCs, sampled at disease progression, from a patient treated with ibrutinib. The receptors shown here come from a human donor with chronic lymphocytic leukemia.

The V gene is TRBV6-6, the J gene TRBJ1-2; D perhaps matches TRBD1 (5 bases). CDR1 and CDR2 from the germline V gene are MNHNY and SVGAGI (reference sequence). Trimming removed 3 bases at V and 8 bases at J, with 13 bases between. The CDR3 is 13 amino acids. The CDR3 is CASSYGRVEGYTF. Here the CDR3 DNA reads TGTGCCAGCAGTTATGGCAGGGTAGAGGGCTACACCTTC.

The chain employs TRBV30 and TRBJ2-1, with D possibly matching TRBD1 (6 bases). This CDR3 has 16 amino acids. Germline V gene data show CDR1 as GTSNPN and CDR2 as SVGIG (reference sequence). V was pared by 4 bases and J by 6 bases, with 22 bases between. CDR3 loop: CAWTYQGQPFGNEQFF. CDR3 DNA: TGTGCCTGGACCTACCAGGGGCAGCCGTTCGGCAATGAGCAGTTCTTC. Full variable domain (rest looked up from reference TRBV30 and TRBJ2-1): SQTIHQWPATLVQPVGSPLSLECTVEGTSNPNLYWYRQAAGRGLQLLFYSVGIGQISSEVPQNLSASRPQDRQFILSSKKLLLSDSGFYLCAWTYQGQPFGNEQFFGPGTRLTVL.

This chain connects TRBV7-2 to TRBJ1-5, with D unclear. This CDR3 is 14 amino acids long. Germline CDR1 and CDR2: SGHTA and FQGNSA. V was shortened by 1 base and J by 5 bases, with 9 bases between the two germline ends. In DNA form, the CDR3 reads TGTGCCAGCAGCTTAGTGCCCTCATATCAGCCCCAGCATTTT. Translation gives CASSLVPSYQPQHF.

V and J are TRBV9 and TRBJ2-3; perhaps TRBD2 as D (5 bases). The germline V and J ends were trimmed by 4 bases and 0 bases, with 21 bases remaining between them. Germline V CDR1 and CDR2: SGDLS, YYNGEE. The CDR3 has 18 amino acids. The CDR3: CASSPRRMALTSTDTQYF. CDR3 in DNA: TGTGCCAGCAGCCCGAGGAGGATGGCACTTACTAGCACAGATACGCAGTATTTT.

This chain connects TRBV15 to TRBJ1-2; possibly TRBD1 for D (6 bases). The length of the CDR3 is 16 residues. Germline CDR1 reads LNHNV; CDR2 reads YYDKDF (reference sequence). The V end was cut by 1 base, the J end by 0 bases, with 12 bases between. The CDR3 protein is CATSRVGDIPNYGYTF. CDR3 coding DNA: TGTGCCACCAGCAGAGTCGGGGACATCCCTAACTATGGCTACACCTTC.

V usage is TRBV19 and J usage is TRBJ1-1, with 10 bases aligning to TRBD1. CDR3 length: 15 amino acids. The V segment lost 6 bases and the J segment 5 bases; nucleotides outside the gene matches: 9. The germline gives CDR1 LNHDA, CDR2 SQIVND (reference sequence). The CDR3 loop is CASSSRDRGNTEAFF. DNA for the CDR3: TGTGCCAGTAGCAGCCGGGACAGGGGTAATACTGAAGCTTTCTTT.